This TCR beta chain was identified in a study of T cell changes during pregnancy in multiple sclerosis. In this sample, this clone is medium-sized. Clones were sequenced by immunoSEQ multiplex PCR, and TCRdb holds only the in-frame ones, with some missing. This table holds 34,000 or so clones, about nine tenths found once. This CDR3 is 13 amino acids long. The V end was cut by 7 bases, the J end by 7 bases, with 16 bases between. Germline V CDR1 and CDR2: SNHLY, FYNNEI. The material sequenced was CD8+ T cells from peripheral blood mononuclear cells, taken after pregnancy. This clonotype originated in a female donor with multiple sclerosis, enrolled in a pregnancy study. The chain combines TRBV2 with TRBJ1-1; TRBD1 is a possible D gene (5 bases). DNA of the CDR3: TGTGCCAGCACGTCAGGGCTTGTAGTTGAAGCTTTCTTT. Protein product: CASTSGLVVEAFF.